The 10 T cell receptor beta chains given below trace back to one sample, sequenced in a study of blood T cell repertoires in COVID-19. Libraries were prepared by immunoSEQ multiplex PCR; TCRdb keeps only in-frame clonotypes and omits some of them. The sample lists roughly 61,000 clones, around 90% seen once, with approximately 15% in the top ten. The specimen was peripheral blood. The receptor source for this set is a man aged 80 or over with acute or convalescent COVID-19.

The chain carries TRBV5-1 and TRBJ2-2; 8 nucleotides line up with TRBD1. The CDR3 length is 20 residues. The J segment lost 2 bases and the V segment lost 1 base, leaving 16 bases of the junction unmatched. In germline, CDR1 is SGHRS, CDR2 YFSETQ. In DNA, the CDR3 is TGCGCCAGCAGCTTGCCCCGGACAGGGACACGCATGTTTAACACCGGGGAGCTGTTTTTT. Protein product: CASSLPRTGTRMFNTGELFF.

The V call is TRBV28, the J call TRBJ2-7, with unresolved D. Germline CDR1 is MDHEN and CDR2 is SYDVKM. Trimming left V 5 bases short and J 2 bases short, with 4 bases between. This CDR3 comprises 11 residues. This chain's CDR3 is CASSPTYEQYF. The CDR3 bases are TGTGCCAGCAGTCCAACCTACGAGCAGTACTTC.

This clone was picked up a small number of times. The chain is built from TRBV7-9 and TRBJ2-2, with a possible D match to TRBD2 (5 bases). V lost 1 base and J lost 7, with 10 bases in between. This CDR3 region has 14 residues. CDR1 is SEHNR and CDR2 is FQNEAQ in the germline V gene (reference sequence). CDR3 in amino acids: CASSLGNAGGELFF. The CDR3 nucleotides are TGTGCCAGCAGCTTAGGCAACGCGGGCGGGGAGCTGTTTTTT.

The V call is TRBV6-5, the J call TRBJ2-7, with D hard to call. CDR1 MNHEY and CDR2 SVGAGI come from the germline V gene. V was cut by 4 bases and J by 4 bases, with 14 bases left in between. The CDR3 is 14 amino acids. The CDR3 DNA reads as TGTGCCAGCAGTTCCCCGCTTGGTACATACGAGCAGTACTTC. Translating gives CASSSPLGTYEQYF.

The genes are TRBV7-9 and TRBJ1-6, with D perhaps TRBD1 (5 bases). CDR1 and CDR2 from the germline V gene are SEHNR and FQNEAQ (reference sequence). Trimming removed 2 bases at V and 7 bases at J, with 9 bases between. The CDR3 is 14 residues long. CDR3 coding DNA: TGTGCCAGCAGCTTATCCGGGGGGAATTCACCCCTCCACTTT. This encodes CASSLSGGNSPLHF.

V and J are TRBV7-9 and TRBJ2-3; 10 bases match TRBD2. The CDR3 covers 16 residues. Trimming removed 5 bases from V and 3 bases from J; junction bases left unmatched: 8. Germline CDR1 and CDR2: SEHNR and FQNEAQ (reference sequence). Here the CDR3 DNA reads TGTGCCAGCAGCCAACAAGTAGCGGGGGGAACAGATACGCAGTATTTT. Amino acids: CASSQQVAGGTDTQYF.

This clone has a single count. J is TRBJ2-1 and V is TRBV5-6; 9 nucleotides line up with TRBD2. V shed 3 bases, J shed 9 bases, and the junction held 13 bases outside the gene matches. CDR3 length: 16 amino acids. CDR1 SGHDT and CDR2 YYEEEE come from the germline V gene. Here the CDR3 reads CASSSRRAGGRSEQFF. CDR3 nucleotide sequence: TGTGCCAGCAGCTCCCGTAGGGCGGGGGGGCGGAGTGAGCAGTTCTTC.

The V gene is TRBV18, the J gene TRBJ1-5; D not resolved. CDR1 is KGHSH and CDR2 is LQKENI in the germline V gene. This CDR3 has 16 amino acids. V was clipped by 3 bases and J by 3 bases, with 15 bases between them. CDR3 coding DNA: TGTGCCAGCTCACCCCAGATGATTGTAACCAATCAGCCCCAGCATTTT. This encodes CASSPQMIVTNQPQHF. Together with reference TRBV18 and TRBJ1-5, the CDR3 gives the full variable domain: NAGVMQNPRHLVRRRGQEARLRCSPMKGHSHVYWYRQLPEEGLKFMVYLQKENIIDESGMPKERFSAEFPKEGPSILRIQQVVRGDSAAYFCASSPQMIVTNQPQHFGDGTRLSIL.

The chain employs TRBV5-1 and TRBJ1-1; 9 bases align to TRBD1. V lost 4 bases and J lost 4; bases outside the gene matches: 5. Germline V CDR1 and CDR2: SGHRS, YFSETQ. CDR3 length equals 14 residues. The CDR3 spells CASSGTGGLTEAFF. Here the CDR3 DNA reads TGCGCCAGCAGCGGTACAGGGGGCCTCACTGAAGCTTTCTTT.

This chain links TRBV1 with TRBJ2-5; TRBD2 is the table's D call and was not checked against the DNA. TRBV1 is marked as a pseudogene. This CDR3 spans 16 amino acids. In nucleotides, the CDR3 is TGCACCAGCAGCCAAGACTGCGGTCAATTGAAAGAGACCCAGTACTTC. It codes for CTSSQDCGQLKETQYF.